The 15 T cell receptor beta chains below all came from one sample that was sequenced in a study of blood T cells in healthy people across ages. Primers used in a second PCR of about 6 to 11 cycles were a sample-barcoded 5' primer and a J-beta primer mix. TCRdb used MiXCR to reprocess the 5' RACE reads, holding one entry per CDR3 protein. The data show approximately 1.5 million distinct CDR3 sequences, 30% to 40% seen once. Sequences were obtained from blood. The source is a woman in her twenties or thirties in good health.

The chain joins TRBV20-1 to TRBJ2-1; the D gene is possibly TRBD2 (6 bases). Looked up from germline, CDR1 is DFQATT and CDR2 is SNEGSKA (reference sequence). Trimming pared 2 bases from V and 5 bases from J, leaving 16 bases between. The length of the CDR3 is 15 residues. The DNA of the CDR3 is TGCAGTGCTAGACCCGGGGTAGCGGCGAACAATGAGCAGTTCTTC. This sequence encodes CSARPGVAANNEQFF.

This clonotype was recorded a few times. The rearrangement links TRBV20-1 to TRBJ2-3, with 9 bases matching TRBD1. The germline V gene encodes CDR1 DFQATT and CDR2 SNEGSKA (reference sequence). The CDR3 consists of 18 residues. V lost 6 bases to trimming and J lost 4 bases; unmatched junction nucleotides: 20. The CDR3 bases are TGCAGTGCCCCGAGACCTTTCCGACAGGGGGGTAGGGCAGATACGCAGTATTTT. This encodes CSAPRPFRQGGRADTQYF.

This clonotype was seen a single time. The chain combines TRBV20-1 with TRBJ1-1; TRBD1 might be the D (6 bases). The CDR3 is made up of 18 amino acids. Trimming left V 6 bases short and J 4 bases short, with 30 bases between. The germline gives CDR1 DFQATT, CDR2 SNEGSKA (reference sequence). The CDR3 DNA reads TGCAGTGCAAAAAGGGCACGGGACATGGGTCTTCTGCTCACTGAAGCTTTCTTT. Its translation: CSAKRARDMGLLLTEAFF.

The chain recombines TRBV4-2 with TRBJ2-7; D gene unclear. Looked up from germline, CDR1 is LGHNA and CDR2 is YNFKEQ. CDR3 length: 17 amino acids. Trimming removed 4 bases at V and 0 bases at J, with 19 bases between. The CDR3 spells CASSPSHRSPSSYEQYF. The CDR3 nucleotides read TGTGCCAGCAGCCCCTCCCACCGGTCCCCTAGCTCCTACGAGCAGTACTTC.

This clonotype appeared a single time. The CDR3 DNA is TGCAGTGCTGGGGGCAGTACAGTGAACTATGGCTACACCTTC. It codes for CSAGGSTVNYGYTF. The V and J genes are TRBV20-1 and TRBJ1-2, with D perhaps TRBD1 (6 bases). The CDR3 has 14 amino acids. The V end lost 5 bases, the J end lost 2 bases, and 15 bases lay between the germline ends. Germline V gene lookup returns CDR1 DFQATT and CDR2 SNEGSKA (reference sequence).

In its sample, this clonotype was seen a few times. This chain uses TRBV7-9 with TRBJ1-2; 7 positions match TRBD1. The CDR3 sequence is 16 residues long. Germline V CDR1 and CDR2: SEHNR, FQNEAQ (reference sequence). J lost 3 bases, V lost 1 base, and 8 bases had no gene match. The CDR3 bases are TGTGCCAGCAGCTTAGGACAGGGAGCCCTCTACTATGGCTACACCTTC. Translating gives CASSLGQGALYYGYTF.

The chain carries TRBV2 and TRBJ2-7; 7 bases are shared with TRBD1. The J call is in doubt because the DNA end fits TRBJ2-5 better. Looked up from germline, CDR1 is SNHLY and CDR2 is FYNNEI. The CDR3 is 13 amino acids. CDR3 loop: CATMGQYSGTQYF. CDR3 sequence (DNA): TGTGCCACCATGGGACAGTATAGTGGGACCCAGTACTTC.

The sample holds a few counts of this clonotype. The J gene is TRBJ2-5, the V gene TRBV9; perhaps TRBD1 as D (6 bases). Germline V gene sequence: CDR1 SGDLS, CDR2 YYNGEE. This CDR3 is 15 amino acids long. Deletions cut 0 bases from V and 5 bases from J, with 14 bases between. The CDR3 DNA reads TGTGCCAGCAGCGTAGGGACAGACTATACCGAGACCCAGTACTTC. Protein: CASSVGTDYTETQYF.

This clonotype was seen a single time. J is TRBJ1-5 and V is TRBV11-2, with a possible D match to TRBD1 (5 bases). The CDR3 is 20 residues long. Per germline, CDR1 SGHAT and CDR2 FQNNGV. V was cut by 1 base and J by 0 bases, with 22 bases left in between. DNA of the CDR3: TGTGCCAGCAGCTTAGTTTTCGTACAGGAATGGGCTTATAGCAATCAGCCCCAGCATTTT. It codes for CASSLVFVQEWAYSNQPQHF. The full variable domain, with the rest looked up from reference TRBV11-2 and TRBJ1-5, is EAGVAQSPRYKIIEKRQSVAFWCNPISGHATLYWYQQILGQGPKLLIQFQNNGVVDDSQLPKDRFSAERLKGVDSTLKIQPAKLEDSAVYLCASSLVFVQEWAYSNQPQHFGDGTRLSIL.

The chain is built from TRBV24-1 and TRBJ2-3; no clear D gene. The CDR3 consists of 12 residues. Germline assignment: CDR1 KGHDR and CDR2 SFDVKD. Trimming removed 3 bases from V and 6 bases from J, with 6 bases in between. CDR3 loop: CATSDVVDTQYF. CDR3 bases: TGTGCCACCAGTGATGTCGTGGATACGCAGTATTTT.

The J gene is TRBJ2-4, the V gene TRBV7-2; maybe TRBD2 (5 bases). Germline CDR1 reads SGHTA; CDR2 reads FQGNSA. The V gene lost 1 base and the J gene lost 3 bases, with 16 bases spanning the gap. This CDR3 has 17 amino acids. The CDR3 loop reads CTSSLDSGGLSKNIQYF. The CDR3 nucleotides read TGTACCAGCAGCTTAGACTCGGGCGGGTTAAGCAAAAACATTCAGTACTTC.

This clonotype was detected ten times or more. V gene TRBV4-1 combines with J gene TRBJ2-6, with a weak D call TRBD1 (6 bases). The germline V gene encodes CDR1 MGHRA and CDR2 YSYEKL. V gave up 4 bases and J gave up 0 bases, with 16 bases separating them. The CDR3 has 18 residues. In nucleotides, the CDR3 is TGCGCCAGCAGCCTTCGGACAGCGGCTAACTCTGGGGCCAACGTCCTGACTTTC. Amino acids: CASSLRTAANSGANVLTF.

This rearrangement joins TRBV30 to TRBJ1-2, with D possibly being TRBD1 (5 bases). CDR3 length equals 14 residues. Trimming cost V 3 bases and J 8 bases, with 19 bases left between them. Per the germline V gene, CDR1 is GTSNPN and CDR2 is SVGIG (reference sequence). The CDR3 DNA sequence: TGTGCCTGGAGGCCGGGACCGTCAATTGGAGGCTACACCTTC. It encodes CAWRPGPSIGGYTF.

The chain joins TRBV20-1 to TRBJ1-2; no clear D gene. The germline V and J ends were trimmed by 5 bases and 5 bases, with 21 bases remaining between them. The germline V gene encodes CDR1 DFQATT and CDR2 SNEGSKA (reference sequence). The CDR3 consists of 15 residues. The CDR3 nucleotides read TGCAGTGCTCGACCGTGGACGGAGACATCGTATGGCTACACCTTC. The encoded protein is CSARPWTETSYGYTF.

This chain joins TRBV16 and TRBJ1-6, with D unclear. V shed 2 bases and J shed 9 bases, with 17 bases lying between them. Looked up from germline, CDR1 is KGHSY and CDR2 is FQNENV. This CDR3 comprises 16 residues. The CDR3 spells CASSQQSRTQSSPLHF. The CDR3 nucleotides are TGTGCCAGCAGCCAACAATCCCGCACCCAAAGTTCACCCCTCCACTTT.